This T cell receptor (beta chain) was observed in a study of shared clonotypes between healthy human individuals. Overall study results and limits: It was expected that sequencing depth would affect clonotype sharing among donors.

TCRdb keeps only in-frame clones here, not all; method: immunoSEQ multiplex PCR. The sample holds roughly 2.4 million clones, approximately 94% seen once. Comments on this clone: Its antigen remains unidentified.

CDR3 length: 14 residues. Germline V gene lookup returns CDR1 SGHDT and CDR2 YYEEEE. The V gene end was trimmed by 5 bases and the J gene end by 3 bases; junction bases not matched to a gene: 6. Sequencing input: naive CD4+ T cells sorted from blood. Subset of the sample: CD45RA+ positively selected. The genes are TRBV5-6 and TRBJ2-7; 9 nucleotides line up with TRBD1. This TCR was sampled from a man younger than 35 in good health. This CDR3 is CASSTGQGYYEQYF. The CDR3 DNA is TGTGCCAGCAGTACGGGACAGGGATACTACGAGCAGTACTTC.